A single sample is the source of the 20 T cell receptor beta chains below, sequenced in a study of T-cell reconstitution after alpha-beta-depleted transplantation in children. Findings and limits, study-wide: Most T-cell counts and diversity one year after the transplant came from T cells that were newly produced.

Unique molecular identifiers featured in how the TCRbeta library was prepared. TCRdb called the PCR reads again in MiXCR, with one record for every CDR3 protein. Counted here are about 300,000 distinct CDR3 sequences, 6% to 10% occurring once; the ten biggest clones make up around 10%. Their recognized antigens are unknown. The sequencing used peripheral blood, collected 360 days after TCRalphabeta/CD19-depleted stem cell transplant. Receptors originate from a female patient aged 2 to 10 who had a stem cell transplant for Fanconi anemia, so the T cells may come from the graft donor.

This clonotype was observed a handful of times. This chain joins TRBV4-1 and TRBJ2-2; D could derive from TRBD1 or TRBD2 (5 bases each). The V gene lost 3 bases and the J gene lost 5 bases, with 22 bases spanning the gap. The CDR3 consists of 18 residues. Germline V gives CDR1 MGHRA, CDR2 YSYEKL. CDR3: CASSHPKRGMGLTGELFF. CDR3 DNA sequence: TGCGCCAGCAGCCACCCCAAGAGGGGAATGGGGTTAACCGGGGAGCTGTTTTTT.

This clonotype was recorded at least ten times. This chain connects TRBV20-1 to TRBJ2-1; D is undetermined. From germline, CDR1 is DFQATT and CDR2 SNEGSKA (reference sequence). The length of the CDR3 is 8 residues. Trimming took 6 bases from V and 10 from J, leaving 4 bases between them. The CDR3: CSAGEQFF. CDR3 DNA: TGCAGTGCAGGGGAGCAGTTCTTC.

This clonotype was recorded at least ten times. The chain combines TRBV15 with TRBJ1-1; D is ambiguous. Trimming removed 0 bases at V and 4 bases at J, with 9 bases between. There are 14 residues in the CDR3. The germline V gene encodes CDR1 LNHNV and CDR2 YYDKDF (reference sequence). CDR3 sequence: CATSRDLGATEAFF. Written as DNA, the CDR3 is TGTGCCACCAGCAGAGATCTAGGAGCCACTGAAGCTTTCTTT.

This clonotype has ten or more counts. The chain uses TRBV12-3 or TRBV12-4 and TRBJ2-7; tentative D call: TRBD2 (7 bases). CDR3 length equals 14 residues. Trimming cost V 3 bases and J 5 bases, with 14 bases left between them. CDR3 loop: CASSFRTGRDEQYF. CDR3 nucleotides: TGTGCCAGCAGTTTTAGAACAGGGAGGGACGAGCAGTACTTC.

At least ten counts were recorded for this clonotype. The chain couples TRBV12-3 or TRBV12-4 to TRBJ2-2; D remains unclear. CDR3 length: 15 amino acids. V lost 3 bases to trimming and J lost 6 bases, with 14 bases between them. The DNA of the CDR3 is TGTGCCAGCAGTTTTTACGGCCTTAGAGCCGGGGAGCTGTTTTTT. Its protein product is CASSFYGLRAGELFF.

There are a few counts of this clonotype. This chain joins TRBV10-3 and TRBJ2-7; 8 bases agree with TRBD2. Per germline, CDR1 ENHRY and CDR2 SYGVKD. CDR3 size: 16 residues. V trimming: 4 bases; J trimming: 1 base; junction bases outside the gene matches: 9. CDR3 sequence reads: CAISGPDSGESYEQYF. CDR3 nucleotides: TGTGCCATCAGTGGCCCTGATAGCGGGGAATCCTACGAGCAGTACTTC.

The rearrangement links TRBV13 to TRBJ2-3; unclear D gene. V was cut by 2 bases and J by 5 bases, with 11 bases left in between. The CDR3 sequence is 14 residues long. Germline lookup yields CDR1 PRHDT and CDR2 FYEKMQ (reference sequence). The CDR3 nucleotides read TGTGCCAGCAGCTTAATCGGTAGTATAGATACGCAGTATTTT. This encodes CASSLIGSIDTQYF.

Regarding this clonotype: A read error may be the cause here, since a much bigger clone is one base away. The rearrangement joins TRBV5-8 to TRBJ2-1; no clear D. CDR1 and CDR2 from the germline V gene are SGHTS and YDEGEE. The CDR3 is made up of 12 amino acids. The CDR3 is CASGPRFNEPFF. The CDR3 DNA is TGTGCCAGCGGCCCGCGGTTCAATGAGCCGTTCTTC.

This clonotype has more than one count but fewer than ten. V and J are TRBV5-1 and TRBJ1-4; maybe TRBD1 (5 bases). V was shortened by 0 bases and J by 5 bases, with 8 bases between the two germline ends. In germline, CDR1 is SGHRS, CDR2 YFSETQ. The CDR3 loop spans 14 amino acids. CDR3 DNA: TGCGCCAGCAGCTTGGGACAGAACAATGAAAAACTGTTTTTT. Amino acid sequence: CASSLGQNNEKLFF.

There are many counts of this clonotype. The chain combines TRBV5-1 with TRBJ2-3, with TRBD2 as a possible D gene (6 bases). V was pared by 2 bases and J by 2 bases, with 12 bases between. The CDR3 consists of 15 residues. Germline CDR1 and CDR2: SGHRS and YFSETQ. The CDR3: CASSLSSVITDTQYF. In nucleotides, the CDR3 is TGCGCCAGCAGCTTATCTAGCGTTATCACAGATACGCAGTATTTT.

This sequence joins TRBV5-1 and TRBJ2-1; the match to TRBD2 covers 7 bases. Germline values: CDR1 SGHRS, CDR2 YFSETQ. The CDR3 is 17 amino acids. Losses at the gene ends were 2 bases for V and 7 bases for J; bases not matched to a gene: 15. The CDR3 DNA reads TGCGCCAGCAGCTTTAACGCTCGGGCGGGAGTAGGGAATGAGCAGTTCTTC. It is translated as CASSFNARAGVGNEQFF. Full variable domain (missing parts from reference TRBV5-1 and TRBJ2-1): KAGVTQTPRYLIKTRGQQVTLSCSPISGHRSVSWYQQTPGQGLQFLFEYFSETQRNKGNFPGRFSGRQFSNSRSEMNVSTLELGDSALYLCASSFNARAGVGNEQFFGPGTRLTVL.

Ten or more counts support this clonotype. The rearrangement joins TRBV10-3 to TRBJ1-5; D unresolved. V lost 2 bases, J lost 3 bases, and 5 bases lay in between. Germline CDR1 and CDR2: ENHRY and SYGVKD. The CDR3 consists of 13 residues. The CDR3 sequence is CAISEQNNQPQHF. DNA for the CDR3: TGTGCCATCAGTGAGCAGAACAATCAGCCCCAGCATTTT.

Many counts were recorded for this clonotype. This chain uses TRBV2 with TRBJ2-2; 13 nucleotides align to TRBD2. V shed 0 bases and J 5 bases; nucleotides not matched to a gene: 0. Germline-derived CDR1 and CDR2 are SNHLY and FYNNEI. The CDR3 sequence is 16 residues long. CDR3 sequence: CASSEALAGGTGELFF. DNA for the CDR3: TGTGCCAGCAGTGAAGCACTAGCGGGAGGGACCGGGGAGCTGTTTTTT.

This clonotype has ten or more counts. The CDR3 sequence is CASSLAGFTEQFF. DNA for the CDR3: TGTGCCAGCAGCTTGGCCGGGTTTACTGAGCAGTTCTTC. The V and J genes are TRBV5-6 and TRBJ2-1, with D hard to call. V lost 0 bases, J lost 9 bases, and 10 bases lay in between. This CDR3 spans 13 amino acids. Germline-derived CDR1 and CDR2 are SGHDT and YYEEEE.

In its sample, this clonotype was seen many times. CDR3 sequence: CASSLVKGVDEQFF. CDR3 sequence (DNA): TGCGCCAGCAGCTTGGTAAAGGGGGTGGATGAGCAGTTCTTC. V gene TRBV5-1 combines with J gene TRBJ2-1; TRBD1 might be the D (6 bases). Trimming took off 0 bases at V and 8 bases at J, with 12 bases between the two ends. The CDR3 extends over 14 amino acids. Germline V gene data show CDR1 as SGHRS and CDR2 as YFSETQ. The full variable domain, rest sourced from reference TRBV5-1 and TRBJ2-1, is KAGVTQTPRYLIKTRGQQVTLSCSPISGHRSVSWYQQTPGQGLQFLFEYFSETQRNKGNFPGRFSGRQFSNSRSEMNVSTLELGDSALYLCASSLVKGVDEQFFGPGTRLTVL.

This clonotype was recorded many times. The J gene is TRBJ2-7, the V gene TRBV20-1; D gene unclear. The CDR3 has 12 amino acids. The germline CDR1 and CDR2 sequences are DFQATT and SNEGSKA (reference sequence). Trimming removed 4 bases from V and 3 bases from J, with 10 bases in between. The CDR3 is CSANSPNYEQYF. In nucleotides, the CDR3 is TGCAGTGCTAATTCCCCGAACTACGAGCAGTACTTC.

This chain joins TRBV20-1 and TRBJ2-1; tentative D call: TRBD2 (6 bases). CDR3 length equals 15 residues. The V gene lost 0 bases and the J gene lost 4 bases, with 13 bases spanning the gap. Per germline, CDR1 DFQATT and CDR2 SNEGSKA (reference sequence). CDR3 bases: TGCAGTGCTAGAGATAGGAGGGTGATATACAATGAGCAGTTCTTC. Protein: CSARDRRVIYNEQFF.

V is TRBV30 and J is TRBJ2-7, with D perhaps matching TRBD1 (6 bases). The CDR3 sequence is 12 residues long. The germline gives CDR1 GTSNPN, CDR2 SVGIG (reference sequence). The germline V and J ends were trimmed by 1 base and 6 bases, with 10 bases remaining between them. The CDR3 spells CAWSGQGLEQYF. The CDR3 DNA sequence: TGTGCCTGGAGTGGGCAGGGGCTCGAGCAGTACTTC.

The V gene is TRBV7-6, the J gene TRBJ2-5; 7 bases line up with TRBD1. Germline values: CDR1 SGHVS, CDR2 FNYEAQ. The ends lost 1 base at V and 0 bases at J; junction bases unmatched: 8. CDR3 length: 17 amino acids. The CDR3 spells CASSLGPGRGYQETQYF. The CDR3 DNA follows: TGTGCCAGCAGCTTAGGTCCTGGCAGGGGGTACCAAGAGACCCAGTACTTC.

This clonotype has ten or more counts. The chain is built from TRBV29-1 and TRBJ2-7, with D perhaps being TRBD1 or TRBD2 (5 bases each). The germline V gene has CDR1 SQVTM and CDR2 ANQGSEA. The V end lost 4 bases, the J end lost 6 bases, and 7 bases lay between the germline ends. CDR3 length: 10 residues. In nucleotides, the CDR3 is TGCAGCGTTGCCGGGACCGAGCAGTACTTC. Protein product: CSVAGTEQYF.